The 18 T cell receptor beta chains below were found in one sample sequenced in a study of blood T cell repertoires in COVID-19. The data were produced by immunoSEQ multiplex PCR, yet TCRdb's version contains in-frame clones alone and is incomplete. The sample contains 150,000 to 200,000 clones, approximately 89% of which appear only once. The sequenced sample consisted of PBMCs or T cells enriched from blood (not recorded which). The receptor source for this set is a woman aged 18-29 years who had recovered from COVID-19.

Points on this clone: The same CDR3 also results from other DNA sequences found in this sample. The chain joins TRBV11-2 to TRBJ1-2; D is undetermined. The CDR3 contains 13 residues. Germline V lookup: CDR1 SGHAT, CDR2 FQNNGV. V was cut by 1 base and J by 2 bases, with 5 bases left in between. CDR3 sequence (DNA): TGTGCCAGCAGCTTAGGTCAGAACTATGGCTACACCTTC. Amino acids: CASSLGQNYGYTF. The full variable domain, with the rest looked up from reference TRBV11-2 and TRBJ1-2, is EAGVAQSPRYKIIEKRQSVAFWCNPISGHATLYWYQQILGQGPKLLIQFQNNGVVDDSQLPKDRFSAERLKGVDSTLKIQPAKLEDSAVYLCASSLGQNYGYTFGSGTRLTVV.

The CDR3 sequence is CASSVGLTYEQYF. The CDR3 bases are TGTGCCAGCAGCGTAGGACTTACCTACGAGCAGTACTTC. The V gene is TRBV6-5, the J gene TRBJ2-7; maybe TRBD2 (5 bases). The germline V and J ends were trimmed by 6 bases and 2 bases, with 11 bases remaining between them. Per the germline V gene, CDR1 is MNHEY and CDR2 is SVGAGI. The CDR3 is made up of 13 amino acids.

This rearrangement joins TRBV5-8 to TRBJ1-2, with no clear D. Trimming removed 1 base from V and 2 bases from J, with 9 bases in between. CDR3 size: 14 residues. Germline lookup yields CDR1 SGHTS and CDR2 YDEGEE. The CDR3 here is CASSLRRMNYGYTF. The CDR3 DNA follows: TGTGCCAGCAGCTTGAGGCGGATGAACTATGGCTACACCTTC.

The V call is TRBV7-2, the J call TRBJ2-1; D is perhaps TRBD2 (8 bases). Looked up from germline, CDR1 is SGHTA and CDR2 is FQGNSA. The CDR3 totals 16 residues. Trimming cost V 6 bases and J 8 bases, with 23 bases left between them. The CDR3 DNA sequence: TGTGCCAGCAGGCCAGGGGGGACCGGGACTAGGGATGAGCAGTTCTTC. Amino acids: CASRPGGTGTRDEQFF. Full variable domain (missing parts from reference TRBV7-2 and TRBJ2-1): GAGVSQSPSNKVTEKGKDVELRCDPISGHTALYWYRQSLGQGLEFLIYFQGNSAPDKSGLPSDRFSAERTGGSVSTLTIQRTQQEDSAVYLCASRPGGTGTRDEQFFGPGTRLTVL.

CDR3 sequence (DNA): TGTGCCATAAGACAGGACCCGAACACCGGGGAGCTGTTTTTT. This encodes CAIRQDPNTGELFF. This chain links TRBV10-3 with TRBJ2-2; D may be TRBD1 (6 bases). Germline CDR1 ENHRY, CDR2 SYGVKD. With 9 bases removed from V and 0 bases from J, the gap between germline ends came to 11 bases. The CDR3 is 14 residues long.

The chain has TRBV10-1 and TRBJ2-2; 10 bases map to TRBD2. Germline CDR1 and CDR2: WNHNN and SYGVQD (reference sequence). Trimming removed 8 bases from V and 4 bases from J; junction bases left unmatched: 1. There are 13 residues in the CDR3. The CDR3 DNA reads TGCGCCAGCCAGCGGGAGGGCACCGGGGAGCTGTTTTTT. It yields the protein CASQREGTGELFF.

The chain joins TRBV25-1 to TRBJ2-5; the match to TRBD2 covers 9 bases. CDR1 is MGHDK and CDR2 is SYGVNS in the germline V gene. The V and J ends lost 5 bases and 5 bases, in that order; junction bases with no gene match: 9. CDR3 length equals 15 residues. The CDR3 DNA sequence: TGTGCCAGCAGTCCCTCCCGAGCGGGAGGCGAGACCCAGTACTTC. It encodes CASSPSRAGGETQYF.

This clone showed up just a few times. The CDR3 reads CASSDQMSAYNEQFF. The CDR3 nucleotides are TGTGCCAGCAGTGACCAAATGAGCGCCTACAATGAGCAGTTCTTC. The chain uses TRBV6-1 and TRBJ2-1, with D uncertain. Looked up from germline, CDR1 is MNHNS and CDR2 is SASEGT. This CDR3 has 15 residues. The V gene lost 3 bases and the J gene lost 2 bases, with 11 bases spanning the gap.

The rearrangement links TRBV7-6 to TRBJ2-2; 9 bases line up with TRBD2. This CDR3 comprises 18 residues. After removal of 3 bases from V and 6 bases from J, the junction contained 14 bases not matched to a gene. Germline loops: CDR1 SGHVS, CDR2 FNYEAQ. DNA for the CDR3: TGTGCCAGCAGCTTGGGACCAGCTAGCGGGACCTTCGCCGGGGAGCTGTTTTTT. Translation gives CASSLGPASGTFAGELFF.

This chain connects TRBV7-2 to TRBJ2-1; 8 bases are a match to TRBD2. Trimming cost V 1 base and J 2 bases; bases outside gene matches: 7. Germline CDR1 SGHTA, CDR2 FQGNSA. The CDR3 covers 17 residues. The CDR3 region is CASSLGLGTSAYNEQFF. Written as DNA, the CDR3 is TGTGCCAGCAGCTTAGGGCTGGGGACTAGTGCCTACAATGAGCAGTTCTTC.

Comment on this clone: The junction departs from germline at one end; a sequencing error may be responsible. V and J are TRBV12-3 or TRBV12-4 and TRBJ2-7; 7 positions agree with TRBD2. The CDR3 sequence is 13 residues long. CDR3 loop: CASSFSVVASGDF. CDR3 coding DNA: TGTGCCAGCAGTTTTAGTGTTGTGGCTAGCGGAGACTTC.

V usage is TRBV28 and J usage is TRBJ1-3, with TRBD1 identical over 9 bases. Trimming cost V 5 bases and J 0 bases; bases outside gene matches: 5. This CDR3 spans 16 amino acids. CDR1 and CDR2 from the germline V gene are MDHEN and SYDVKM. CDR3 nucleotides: TGTGCCAGCAGTCCCACAGGGGGCAGCTCTGGAAACACCATATATTTT. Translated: CASSPTGGSSGNTIYF. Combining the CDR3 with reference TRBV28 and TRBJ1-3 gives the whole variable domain DVKVTQSSRYLVKRTGEKVFLECVQDMDHENMFWYRQDPGLGLRLIYFSYDVKMKEKGDIPEGYSVSREKKERFSLILESASTNQTSMYLCASSPTGGSSGNTIYFGEGSWLTVV.

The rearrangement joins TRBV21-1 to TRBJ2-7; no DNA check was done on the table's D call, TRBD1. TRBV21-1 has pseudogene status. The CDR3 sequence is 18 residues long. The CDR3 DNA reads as TGTGCCAGCAGCAAAGGGGGCGGTGCTAGTTGGTGGTGCTACGAGCAGTACTTC. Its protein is CASSKGGGASWWCYEQYF.

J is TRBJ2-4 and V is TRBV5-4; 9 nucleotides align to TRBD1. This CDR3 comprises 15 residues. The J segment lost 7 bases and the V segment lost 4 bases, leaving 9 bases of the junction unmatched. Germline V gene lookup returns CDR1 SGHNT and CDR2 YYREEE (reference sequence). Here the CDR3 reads CASSLVVGQGNIQYF. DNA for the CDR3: TGTGCCAGCAGCCTGGTGGTGGGACAGGGCAACATTCAGTACTTC. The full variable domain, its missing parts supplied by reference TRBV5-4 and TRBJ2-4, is ETGVTQSPTHLIKTRGQQVTLRCSSQSGHNTVSWYQQALGQGPQFIFQYYREEENGRGNFPPRFSGLQFPNYSSELNVNALELDDSALYLCASSLVVGQGNIQYFGAGTRLSVL.

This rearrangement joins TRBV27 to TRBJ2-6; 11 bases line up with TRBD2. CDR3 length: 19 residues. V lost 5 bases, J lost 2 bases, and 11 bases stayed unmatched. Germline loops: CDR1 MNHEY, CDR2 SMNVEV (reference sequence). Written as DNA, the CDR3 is TGTGCCAGCAGTCCGCTAACACTAGCGGGAGCTACTGGGGCCAACGTCCTGACTTTC. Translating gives CASSPLTLAGATGANVLTF.

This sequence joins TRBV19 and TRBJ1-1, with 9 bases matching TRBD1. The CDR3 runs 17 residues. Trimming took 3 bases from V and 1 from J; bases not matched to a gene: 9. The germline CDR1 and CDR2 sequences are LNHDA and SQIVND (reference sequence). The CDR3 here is CASSIRFGQGRNTEAFF. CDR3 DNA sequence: TGTGCCAGTAGTATCCGATTCGGACAGGGGAGGAACACTGAAGCTTTCTTT.

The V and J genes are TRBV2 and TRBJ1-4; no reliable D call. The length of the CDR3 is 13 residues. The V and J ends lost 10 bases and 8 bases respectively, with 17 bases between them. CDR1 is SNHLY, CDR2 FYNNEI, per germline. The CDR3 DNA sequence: TGTGCCATGCCGAGTAGAGGGAGCGAAAAACTGTTTTTT. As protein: CAMPSRGSEKLFF.

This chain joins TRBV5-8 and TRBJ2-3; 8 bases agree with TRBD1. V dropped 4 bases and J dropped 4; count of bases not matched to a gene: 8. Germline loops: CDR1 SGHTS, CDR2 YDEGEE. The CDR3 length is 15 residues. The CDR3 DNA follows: TGTGCCAGCAGCGCAGGACAGGGTTTGCCAGATACGCAGTATTTT. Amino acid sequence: CASSAGQGLPDTQYF.